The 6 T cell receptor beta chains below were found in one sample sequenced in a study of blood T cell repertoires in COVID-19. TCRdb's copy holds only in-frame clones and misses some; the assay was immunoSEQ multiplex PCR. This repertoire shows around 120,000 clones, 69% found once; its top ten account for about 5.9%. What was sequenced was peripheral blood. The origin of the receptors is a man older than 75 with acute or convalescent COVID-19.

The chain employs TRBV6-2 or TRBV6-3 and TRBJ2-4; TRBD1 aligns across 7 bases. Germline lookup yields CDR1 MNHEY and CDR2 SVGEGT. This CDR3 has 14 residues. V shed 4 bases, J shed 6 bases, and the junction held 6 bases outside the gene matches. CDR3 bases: TGTGCCAGCAGTTCGACAGGGCAGGGAAACATTCAGTACTTC. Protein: CASSSTGQGNIQYF.

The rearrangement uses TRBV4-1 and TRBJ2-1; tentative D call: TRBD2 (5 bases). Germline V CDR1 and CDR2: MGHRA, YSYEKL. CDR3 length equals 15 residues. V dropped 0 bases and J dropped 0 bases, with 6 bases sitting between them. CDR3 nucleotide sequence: TGCGCCAGCAGCCAAGAGGGGAGCTCCTACAATGAGCAGTTCTTC. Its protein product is CASSQEGSSYNEQFF.

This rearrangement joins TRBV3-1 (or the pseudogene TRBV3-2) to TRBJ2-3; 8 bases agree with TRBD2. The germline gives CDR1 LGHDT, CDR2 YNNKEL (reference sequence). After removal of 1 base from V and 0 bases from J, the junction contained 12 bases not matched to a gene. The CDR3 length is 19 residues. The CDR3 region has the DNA TGTGCCAGCAGCCAAGCCTGGGAAAAGCGGGAGACAAGCACAGATACGCAGTATTTT. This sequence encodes CASSQAWEKRETSTDTQYF.

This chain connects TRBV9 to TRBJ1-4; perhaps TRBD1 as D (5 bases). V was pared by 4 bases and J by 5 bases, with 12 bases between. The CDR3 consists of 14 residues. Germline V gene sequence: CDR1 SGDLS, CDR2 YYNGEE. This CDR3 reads CASSLRGGNEKLFF. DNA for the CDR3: TGTGCCAGCAGCCTACGCGGGGGGAATGAAAAACTGTTTTTT.

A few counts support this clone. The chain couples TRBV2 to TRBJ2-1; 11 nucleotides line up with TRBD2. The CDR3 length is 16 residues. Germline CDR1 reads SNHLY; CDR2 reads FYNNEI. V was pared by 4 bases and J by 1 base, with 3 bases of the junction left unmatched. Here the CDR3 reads CASSATSGRSYNEQFF. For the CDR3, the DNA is TGTGCCAGCAGTGCCACTAGCGGGAGATCCTACAATGAGCAGTTCTTC.

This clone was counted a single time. CDR3 region: CASSRTTGERGETQYF. For the CDR3, the DNA is TGTGCCAGCAGTCGAACAACAGGGGAGAGGGGGGAGACCCAGTACTTC. The genes are TRBV7-2 and TRBJ2-5, with TRBD1 identical over 7 bases. The CDR3 covers 16 residues. V trimming: 6 bases; J trimming: 5 bases; junction bases outside the gene matches: 15. The V gene's germline CDR1 is SGHTA and CDR2 FQGNSA. Combining the CDR3 with reference TRBV7-2 and TRBJ2-5 gives the whole variable domain GAGVSQSPSNKVTEKGKDVELRCDPISGHTALYWYRQSLGQGLEFLIYFQGNSAPDKSGLPSDRFSAERTGGSVSTLTIQRTQQEDSAVYLCASSRTTGERGETQYFGPGTRLLVL.